The 6 T cell receptor beta chains listed next were all sequenced from one sample in a study of OX40 agonist ivuxolimab in advanced cancers. The data were produced by immunoSEQ multiplex PCR, yet TCRdb's version contains in-frame clones alone and is incomplete. Here the sample spans about 93,000 clones, about 90% being singletons. Sequencing was performed on CD4+ or CD8+ T cells sorted from blood, taken in a trial of the OX40 agonist ivuxolimab. The source is an adult with an advanced solid tumor such as melanoma, head and neck, liver or kidney cancer.

This clone was observed a handful of times. The chain employs TRBV9 and TRBJ1-1; tentative D call: TRBD1 (5 bases). This CDR3 region has 15 residues. V lost 3 bases and J lost 1, with 13 bases in between. Per germline, CDR1 SGDLS and CDR2 YYNGEE. This CDR3 reads CASSGPGRQNTEAFF. In DNA, the CDR3 is TGTGCCAGCAGCGGACCGGGACGGCAGAACACTGAAGCTTTCTTT.

This chain connects TRBV5-1 to TRBJ2-5; D remains ambiguous. This CDR3 is built from 12 residues. CDR1 and CDR2 (germline): SGHRS, YFSETQ. The V and J ends lost 4 bases and 5 bases respectively, with 9 bases between them. This CDR3 reads CASSVFRETQYF. Written as DNA, the CDR3 is TGCGCCAGCAGCGTGTTCCGGGAGACCCAGTACTTC.

To note about this clone: The junction differs from germline at one of its ends, possibly a read error. The chain recombines TRBV6-6 with TRBJ2-7; D might be TRBD2 (5 bases). The CDR3 has 16 amino acids. From germline, CDR1 is MNHNY and CDR2 SVGAGI (reference sequence). The CDR3 region has the DNA TGTGCCAGCAGTTCGAGACCCCCTAGCTTGGGTTACGAGCAGTGCTTC. Its protein is CASSSRPPSLGYEQCF.

This clone was seen only once. This chain uses TRBV6-1 with TRBJ2-7; 7 positions match TRBD2. The CDR3 runs to 15 residues. Looked up from germline, CDR1 is MNHNS and CDR2 is SASEGT. Trimming cost V 8 bases and J 1 base; bases outside gene matches: 11. CDR3 sequence (DNA): TGTGCCAGCCGAGCAGTCTTCGGGGGGTCCTACGAGCAGTACTTC. The encoded protein is CASRAVFGGSYEQYF.

The rearrangement uses TRBV5-6 and TRBJ2-7; D perhaps matches TRBD2 (6 bases). V shed 4 bases and J shed 7 bases, with 15 bases lying between them. The CDR3 is made up of 13 amino acids. The germline V gene encodes CDR1 SGHDT and CDR2 YYEEEE. Here the CDR3 DNA reads TGTGCCAGCAGCGTCCGGAGGGCGAGGGAGCAGTACTTC. Amino acids: CASSVRRAREQYF. Using reference TRBV5-6 and TRBJ2-7 for the parts outside the CDR3, the full variable domain is DAGVTQSPTHLIKTRGQQVTLRCSPKSGHDTVSWYQQALGQGPQFIFQYYEEEERQRGNFPDRFSGHQFPNYSSELNVNALLLGDSALYLCASSVRRAREQYFGPGTRLTVT.

This clone was counted between two and nine times. This chain connects TRBV7-8 to TRBJ1-1; 7 bases are shared with TRBD1. This CDR3 has 12 residues. Per germline, CDR1 SGHVS and CDR2 FQNEAQ. The ends lost 3 bases at V and 6 bases at J; junction bases unmatched: 1. The DNA for the CDR3 is TGTGCCAGCAGCTTTGGGACAGCTGAAGCTTTCTTT. It specifies CASSFGTAEAFF.